These T cell receptor beta chains were read from a single sample in a study of blood T cell repertoires in COVID-19. Assay used: immunoSEQ multiplex PCR; TCRdb lists only in-frame clones, some missing. The repertoire holds almost 500,000 clones, about 88% seen once, with under 9.5% in the top ten. Source material: PBMCs or T cells enriched from blood (not recorded which). The receptors shown here come from a woman in her sixties or seventies who had recovered from COVID-19. CDR3s include the opening cysteine and the closing phenylalanine or tryptophan. A D gene is named only where the DNA matches it firmly. Clone size is shown for a subset of rows, as once, few, many or a class of expanded clone.

j_call d_call v_call clone_size cdr3_nt cdr3_aa
TRBJ2-1 - TRBV2 - TGTGCCAGCCAGGGGAGCTCCTACAATGAGCAGTTCTTC CASQGSSYNEQFF
TRBJ1-1 TRBD1 TRBV10-3 - TGTGCCATCACCAGGGACAGGGCCACTGAAGCTTTCTTT CAITRDRATEAFF
TRBJ2-1 TRBD1 TRBV5-6 - TGTGCCAGCAGCTCGACAGGGTCCTACAATGAGCAGTTCTTC CASSSTGSYNEQFF
TRBJ2-7 - TRBV7-9 - TGTGCCAGCAGCCCCTTGGGCCGGTGGGACGAGCAGTACTTC CASSPLGRWDEQYF
TRBJ1-2 - TRBV5-8 once TGTGCCAGCAGCACGAGTGTACAGAACTATGGCTACACCTTC CASSTSVQNYGYTF
TRBJ2-2 TRBD1 TRBV15 few TGTGCCACCAGCAGACAACAGGGGGCTGGAGACACCGGGGAGCTGTTTTTT CATSRQQGAGDTGELFF
TRBJ2-2 - TRBV5-1 - TGCGCCAGCAGCTTGGTCCAGGGCCTCACCGGGGAGCTGTTTTTT CASSLVQGLTGELFF
TRBJ1-6 TRBD1 TRBV19 - TGTGCCAGTAGTGCCCGCGACAGGGGAAATAATTCACCCCTCCACTTT CASSARDRGNNSPLHF
TRBJ2-1 TRBD2 TRBV10-3 - TGTGCCATTGGAGAGGGACTAGCGGTAGGCGAGCAGTTCTTC CAIGEGLAVGEQFF
TRBJ2-2 - TRBV9 once TGTGCCAGCAGCGCCTCAGGGACGAACACCGGGGAGCTGTTTTTT CASSASGTNTGELFF
TRBJ2-6 TRBD2 TRBV5-1 few TGCGCCAGCAGCATTTCCAGCGGGGCCAGCTCTGGGGCCAACGTCCTGACTTTC CASSISSGASSGANVLTF
TRBJ2-2 TRBD2 TRBV3-1/TRBV3-2 - TGTGCCAGCAGCCAAGCGGGGGGCACCGGGGAGCTGTTTTTT CASSQAGGTGELFF
TRBJ2-5 - TRBV6-1 - TGTGCCAGCAGTGAAGCGCTTGGCCGTAAAGAGACCCAGTACTTC CASSEALGRKETQYF
TRBJ1-3 - TRBV29-1 - TGCAGCGTCTACTCCAGGGGATCTGGAAACACCATATATTTT CSVYSRGSGNTIYF
TRBJ1-1 - TRBV13 - TGTGCCAGCAGCTTAGTGTATGGGTGGGACATGAACACTGAAGCTTTCTTT CASSLVYGWDMNTEAFF
TRBJ2-3 TRBD2 TRBV7-2 - TGTGCCAGCGGGGGGGTCGGCACAGATACGCAGTATTTT CASGGVGTDTQYF
TRBJ1-4 TRBD1 TRBV2 - TGTGCCAGCGATTCGGGACAGCGCATTGTTAATGAAAAACTGTTTTTT CASDSGQRIVNEKLFF
TRBJ1-2 - TRBV25-1 - TGTGCCAGCAGTGAATATAACAGTAACTATGGCTACACCTTC CASSEYNSNYGYTF
TRBJ1-4 TRBD1 TRBV30 - TGTGCCTGGAGTGGGCTGTCGGGACAGAATGAAAAACTGTTTTTT CAWSGLSGQNEKLFF
TRBJ2-7 - TRBV2 - TGTGCAGGGACTGACTACGGCGGGACCTACGAGCAGTACTTC CAGTDYGGTYEQYF
TRBJ1-5 - TRBV19 - TGTGCCAGTAGTCCCCGGGTGGACACTTATAGCAATCAGCCCCAGCATTTT CASSPRVDTYSNQPQHF
TRBJ2-2 - TRBV13 - TGTGCCAGCAGCTCCCCCCGGACTGACGCGAACACCGGGGAGCTGTTTTTT CASSSPRTDANTGELFF
TRBJ2-5 TRBD1 TRBV6-5 - TGTGCCAGCACCCTGGACAGGGGACAAGAGACCCAGTACTTC CASTLDRGQETQYF
TRBJ2-7 TRBD1 TRBV5-1 - TGCGCCAGCAGCTTGGGTGGGACAGGGCTCTCCGAGCAGTACTTC CASSLGGTGLSEQYF
TRBJ2-5 TRBD2 TRBV5-1 - TGCGCCAGCAGCTTGGGTGCAGGGAGGGTGCAAGAGACCCAGTACTTC CASSLGAGRVQETQYF
TRBJ2-5 TRBD1 TRBV19 - TGTGCCAGTAAAAGAGGACAGGCTGGGGAAGAGACCCAGTACTTC CASKRGQAGEETQYF
TRBJ1-5 - TRBV9 - TGTGCCAGCAGCCCCCACCCACAGGAACAGCCCCAGCATTTT CASSPHPQEQPQHF
TRBJ1-4 - TRBV4-1 - TGCGCCAGCAGCCAAGGTGGGAGGGGTGTTGAAAAACTGTTTTTT CASSQGGRGVEKLFF